One sample yielded the 9 T cell receptor beta chains listed below, sequenced in a study of OX40 agonist ivuxolimab in advanced cancers. The table came from immunoSEQ multiplex PCR; TCRdb's copy has only in-frame clones and leaves some out. Of 81,000 or so clones detected, 85% to 90% appear once; the ten largest clones hold about 0.52%. The sequencing here drew on CD4+ or CD8+ T cells sorted from blood, taken in a trial of the OX40 agonist ivuxolimab. The receptors originated from an adult with an advanced solid tumor such as melanoma, head and neck, liver or kidney cancer.

The rearrangement links TRBV5-1 to TRBJ1-1; a weak D match, TRBD1 (5 bases). This CDR3 is 15 amino acids long. Germline CDR1 reads SGHRS; CDR2 reads YFSETQ. V was cut by 1 base and J by 1 base, with 11 bases left in between. CDR3 protein: CASSLPLGQNTEAFF. The CDR3 bases are TGCGCCAGCAGCTTGCCCTTAGGACAGAACACTGAAGCTTTCTTT.

The chain couples TRBV5-8 to TRBJ1-3; 7 nucleotides line up with TRBD1. Germline V gene data show CDR1 as SGHTS and CDR2 as YDEGEE. Trimming removed 3 bases from V and 0 bases from J; junction bases left unmatched: 6. The CDR3 loop spans 16 amino acids. CDR3 nucleotides: TGTGCCAGCAGCTCTTTGGGACAGCTCTCTGGAAACACCATATATTTT. Its translation: CASSSLGQLSGNTIYF.

The rearrangement uses TRBV6-1 and TRBJ1-5; the D is unclear. Trimming left V 5 bases short and J 6 bases short, with 17 bases between. CDR3 size: 15 residues. The germline gives CDR1 MNHNS, CDR2 SASEGT. The CDR3 region has the DNA TGTGCCAGCAGTCCCACAATCGACACGGGTCAGCCCCAGCATTTT. Its translation: CASSPTIDTGQPQHF.

The chain couples TRBV6-1 to TRBJ1-2; weak D call: TRBD1 (5 bases). The CDR3 contains 15 residues. V was trimmed by 3 bases and J by 6 bases, leaving 17 bases between them. CDR1 is MNHNS, CDR2 SASEGT, per germline. In DNA, the CDR3 is TGTGCCAGCAGTGAGCATCTTCAGGGTATCAATGGCTACACCTTC. Translation gives CASSEHLQGINGYTF.

The chain employs TRBV2 and TRBJ1-2; D is possibly TRBD1 (5 bases). CDR1 and CDR2 from the germline V gene are SNHLY and FYNNEI. The germline V and J ends were trimmed by 10 bases and 3 bases, with 12 bases remaining between them. The CDR3 contains 12 residues. The DNA for the CDR3 is TGTGCCAACGGGGCGGAGTACTATGGCTACACCTTC. Its translation is CANGAEYYGYTF. Full variable domain (outside the CDR3, taken from reference TRBV2 and TRBJ1-2): EPEVTQTPSHQVTQMGQEVILRCVPISNHLYFYWYRQILGQKVEFLVSFYNNEISEKSEIFDDQFSVERPDGSNFTLKIRSTKLEDSAMYFCANGAEYYGYTFGSGTRLTVV.

The chain combines TRBV19 with TRBJ2-1, with 8 bases matching TRBD1. CDR1 is LNHDA, CDR2 SQIVND, per germline (reference sequence). Trimming cost V 5 bases and J 7 bases; bases outside gene matches: 7. The CDR3 is 14 residues long. The CDR3 nucleotides are TGTGCCAGTAGTTTCACAGGGGGACAGAATGAGCAGTTCTTC. Translated: CASSFTGGQNEQFF.

The CDR3 DNA is TGTGCCAGCAGCCCCGGGGGTTTAGGCAATCAGCCCCAGCATTTT. Encoded protein: CASSPGGLGNQPQHF. This chain joins TRBV7-2 and TRBJ1-5; D may be TRBD1 (5 bases). Germline V gene data show CDR1 as SGHTA and CDR2 as FQGNSA. This CDR3 has 15 residues. With 5 bases removed from V and 2 bases from J, the gap between germline ends came to 13 bases.

This sequence joins TRBV18 and TRBJ2-6; no clear D gene. Looked up from germline, CDR1 is KGHSH and CDR2 is LQKENI. This CDR3 region has 15 residues. V lost 5 bases to trimming and J lost 0 bases, with 8 bases between them. The chain's CDR3 is CASSAIVSGANVLTF. The DNA for the CDR3 is TGTGCCAGCTCAGCGATAGTCTCTGGGGCCAACGTCCTGACTTTC.

V usage is TRBV18 and J usage is TRBJ1-5; a possible D gene is TRBD1 (5 bases). V was trimmed by 6 bases and J by 5 bases, leaving 17 bases between them. CDR3 length: 15 residues. Per germline, CDR1 KGHSH and CDR2 LQKENI. The CDR3 sequence is CASSSGPLVYQPQHF. Written as DNA, the CDR3 is TGTGCCAGCTCGTCGGGACCGTTAGTTTATCAGCCCCAGCATTTT.